The clone carrying this T cell receptor beta chain was counted only a few times. Its matching antigen is unknown. This sample is part of a study of T-cell reconstitution after alpha-beta-depleted transplantation in children. With 4 bases clipped from V and 2 bases from J, the junction kept 18 bases outside the gene matches. The length of the CDR3 is 19 residues. Germline CDR1 KGHSH, CDR2 LQKENI. Unique molecular identifiers were built into the TCRbeta library. MiXCR, run by TCRdb on the PCR reads, gives a single entry per CDR3 protein. The data hold 330,000 or so distinct CDR3 sequences, with 10% observed a single time. Overall study findings and caveats: Where alpha-beta T cells came from about two months after transplant was reportedly several hundred expanded graft clones. The main origin of T-cell counts and diversity one year after transplant was newly produced T cells. Where some patients showed high TCRbeta diversity at day 60, it came from recipient T cells and thymic progenitors that had survived.

Sequencing used PBMCs, obtained before TCRalphabeta/CD19-depleted stem cell transplant. This sequence originates from a boy under three years old with acute myeloid leukemia, due to receive a stem cell transplant. This rearrangement joins TRBV18 to TRBJ2-3; TRBD2 matches 7 bases. CDR3 coding DNA: TGTGCCAGCTCACAAGGAGTTTTCTTATCAGCGGGACTCACAGATACGCAGTATTTT. Translated, it gives CASSQGVFLSAGLTDTQYF.